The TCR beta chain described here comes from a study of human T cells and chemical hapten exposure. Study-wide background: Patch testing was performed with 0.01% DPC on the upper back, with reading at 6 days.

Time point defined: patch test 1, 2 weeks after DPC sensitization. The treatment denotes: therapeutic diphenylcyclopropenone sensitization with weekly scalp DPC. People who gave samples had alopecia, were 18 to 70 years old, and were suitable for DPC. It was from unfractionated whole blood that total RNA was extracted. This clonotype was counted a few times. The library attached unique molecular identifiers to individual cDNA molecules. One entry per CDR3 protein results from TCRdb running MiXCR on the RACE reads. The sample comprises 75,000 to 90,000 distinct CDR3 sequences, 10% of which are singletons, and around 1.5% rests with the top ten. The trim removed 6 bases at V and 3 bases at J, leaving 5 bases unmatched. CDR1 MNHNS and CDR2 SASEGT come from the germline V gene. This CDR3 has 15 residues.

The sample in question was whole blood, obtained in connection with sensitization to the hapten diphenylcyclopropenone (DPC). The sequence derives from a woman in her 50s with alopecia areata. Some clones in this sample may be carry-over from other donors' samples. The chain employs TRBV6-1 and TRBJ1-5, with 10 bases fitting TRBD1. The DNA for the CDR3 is TGTGCCAGCAGATTGGACAGGGGGATCAATCAGCCCCAGCATTTT. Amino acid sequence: CASRLDRGINQPQHF.